A selection of T cell receptor beta chains follows, all from one sample in a study of T cells in Graves' hyperthyroidism and ophthalmopathy. TCRdb called the multiplex PCR reads again in MiXCR, with one record for every CDR3 protein. The sample holds hundreds of thousands of distinct CDR3 sequences, approximately 14% seen once. Sequenced: blood. Receptors were obtained from a woman aged 45-59 years with Graves' ophthalmopathy. Each CDR3 is given with its conserved first and last residue. The order of the fields is V gene, D gene, clone size, J gene, CDR3 length, CDR3 protein, CDR3 DNA. D genes are given only for firm matches. Size values are once, few and many counts, or a class for expanded clones, and some rows have none.

>TRBV27|NA|once|TRBJ2-1|15
CASSLFSGLGDEQFF
TGTGCCAGCAGTTTATTTTCCGGTTTAGGGGATGAGCAGTTCTTC
>TRBV7-9|TRBD2|many|TRBJ2-1|17
CASSLGTGASGYNEQFF
TGTGCCAGCAGCTTGGGGACCGGGGCTAGCGGGTACAATGAGCAGTTCTTC
>TRBV5-8|TRBD1|NA|TRBJ1-2|14
CASSARTGGDGYTF
TGTGCCAGCAGCGCTCGGACAGGGGGCGATGGCTACACCTTC
>TRBV28|TRBD1|many|TRBJ1-6|14
CASSLQGGYSPLHF
TGTGCCAGCAGTTTACAGGGGGGATATTCACCCCTCCACTTT
>TRBV12-3/TRBV12-4|TRBD2|NA|TRBJ2-2|16
CASSFGQGLATGELFF
TGTGCCAGCAGTTTTGGTCAGGGACTAGCGACCGGGGAGCTGTTTTTT
>TRBV27|NA|NA|TRBJ2-3|13
CASSFMETDTQYF
TGTGCCAGCAGTTTCATGGAAACAGATACGCAGTATTTT
>TRBV18|NA|many|TRBJ1-2|14
CASSPPRAGYGYTF
TGTGCCAGCTCACCACCCAGGGCGGGCTATGGCTACACCTTC
>TRBV6-1|NA|many|TRBJ1-5|16
CASSGGTYNSNQPQHF
TGTGCCAGCAGTGGAGGGACATATAATAGCAATCAGCCCCAGCATTTT
>TRBV12-3/TRBV12-4|NA|many|TRBJ1-1|14
CASSFQGLRTEAFF
TGTGCCAGCAGTTTTCAGGGATTAAGAACTGAAGCTTTCTTT
>TRBV7-9|NA|few|TRBJ1-5|15
CASSLSGFGNQPQHF
TGTGCCAGCAGCTTATCAGGGTTCGGCAATCAGCCCCAGCATTTT
>TRBV5-4|NA|NA|TRBJ2-7|12
CASSPRWGEQYF
TGTGCCAGCAGCCCCCGGTGGGGCGAGCAGTACTTC
>TRBV30|NA|NA|TRBJ2-6|16
CAWTQGQTSGANVLTF
TGTGCCTGGACTCAAGGACAAACCTCTGGGGCCAACGTCCTGACTTTC
>TRBV6-2/TRBV6-3|TRBD2|NA|TRBJ2-2|18
CASSYSLAGGPNTGELFF
TGTGCCAGCAGTTACTCCCTAGCGGGAGGGCCCAACACCGGGGAGCTGTTTTTT
>TRBV28|TRBD2|many|TRBJ2-7|14
CASSSPGGFYEQYF
TGTGCCAGCAGCTCTCCGGGAGGTTTCTACGAGCAGTACTTC
>TRBV28|NA|many|TRBJ1-5|16
CASSLGGASRNQPQHF
TGTGCCAGCAGTTTGGGAGGGGCCTCTCGGAATCAGCCCCAGCATTTT
>TRBV11-3|TRBD2|many|TRBJ2-1|15
CASSLELAGFNEQFF
TGTGCCAGCAGCTTAGAACTAGCGGGATTCAATGAGCAGTTCTTC
>TRBV5-1|TRBD1|NA|TRBJ2-3|16
CASRTGTGRSTDTQYF
TGCGCCAGCAGGACCGGGACAGGGAGAAGCACAGATACGCAGTATTTT
>TRBV12-3/TRBV12-4|TRBD2|few|TRBJ2-7|12
CASTRENLEQYF
TGTGCCAGCACGCGGGAGAATCTCGAGCAGTACTTC
>TRBV5-5|TRBD1|many|TRBJ1-1|13
CASSGTGVTEAFF
TGTGCCAGCAGCGGGACAGGGGTCACTGAAGCTTTCTTT
>TRBV20-1|TRBD2|NA|TRBJ2-2|16
CSADPRDYLHTGELFF
TGCAGTGCTGACCCCCGGGACTATCTTCACACCGGGGAGCTGTTTTTT
>TRBV29-1|NA|few|TRBJ2-2|13
CSAMVQITGELFF
TGCAGCGCAATGGTGCAGATCACCGGGGAGCTGTTTTTT
>TRBV28|NA|NA|TRBJ2-7|15
CASSLPAGFSYEQYF
TGTGCCAGCAGTTTACCAGCGGGCTTCTCCTACGAGCAGTACTTC
>TRBV7-8|TRBD1|few|TRBJ2-4|16
CASREDRSIAKNIQYF
TGTGCCAGCAGGGAGGACAGGTCGATAGCCAAAAACATTCAGTACTTC
>TRBV19|NA|few|TRBJ1-1|13
CASSMILDTEAFF
TGTGCCAGTAGTATGATCCTTGACACTGAAGCTTTCTTT
>TRBV18|NA|NA|TRBJ2-6|16
CASSLLRASEANVLTF
TGTGCCAGCTCACTCCTACGGGCGTCTGAGGCCAACGTCCTGACTTTC
>TRBV6-1|NA|few|TRBJ1-5|13
CASSTALGQPQHF
TGTGCCAGCAGTACAGCCTTAGGGCAGCCCCAGCATTTT
>TRBV12-3/TRBV12-4|NA|many|TRBJ1-4|13
CASTFGTNEKLFF
TGTGCCAGCACCTTTGGGACTAATGAAAAACTGTTTTTT
>TRBV27|NA|many|TRBJ2-1|13
CASSLNGLNEQFF
TGTGCCAGCAGTTTGAATGGTTTGAATGAGCAGTTCTTC
>TRBV4-1|TRBD2|NA|TRBJ2-3|14
CASSHLSGGDTQYF
TGCGCCAGCAGCCACCTTAGCGGGGGGGATACGCAGTATTTT
>TRBV3-1|TRBD2|few|TRBJ2-4|16
CASSQRLAVGLNIQYF
TGTGCCAGCAGCCAAAGACTAGCGGTAGGGTTAAACATTCAGTACTTC
>TRBV5-1|TRBD1|many|TRBJ2-7|15
CASSLVRAGGDEQYF
TGCGCCAGCAGCTTGGTACGGGCAGGGGGCGACGAGCAGTACTTC
>TRBV6-5|NA|few|TRBJ1-4|13
CASSYFRNEKLFF
TGTGCCAGCAGTTACTTCAGGAATGAAAAACTGTTTTTT
>TRBV11-3|TRBD1|NA|TRBJ2-7|15
CASRPPGQGAHEQYF
TGTGCCAGCAGGCCACCGGGACAGGGGGCTCACGAGCAGTACTTC
>TRBV12-3/TRBV12-4|TRBD1|NA|TRBJ1-2|14
CASSPGTGGFGYTF
TGTGCCAGCAGTCCCGGGACAGGGGGCTTTGGCTACACCTTC
>TRBV11-2|NA|few|TRBJ1-3|18
CASSPLGGLDRGGNTIYF
TGTGCCAGCAGCCCCCTAGGTGGGTTGGATCGTGGTGGAAACACCATATATTTT
>TRBV7-8|NA|many|TRBJ1-3|15
CASSFWGGLGNTIYF
TGTGCCAGCAGCTTTTGGGGGGGTCTCGGAAACACCATATATTTT
>TRBV9|NA|NA|TRBJ2-2|13
CASSPTRGGELFF
TGTGCCAGCAGCCCTACTAGAGGCGGGGAGCTGTTTTTT
>TRBV20-1|NA|many|TRBJ2-3|16
CSARGSTTSSTDTQYF
TGCAGTGCTAGAGGAAGTACCACTTCTAGCACAGATACGCAGTATTTT
>TRBV10-3|TRBD1|few|TRBJ2-7|13
CATGQGAFGEQYF
TGTGCCACGGGACAGGGGGCATTCGGCGAGCAGTACTTC
>TRBV7-3|TRBD2|NA|TRBJ2-3|17
CASSLIAGADSADTQYF
TGTGCCAGCAGCTTGATAGCGGGAGCAGATAGCGCAGATACGCAGTATTTT
>TRBV15|NA|many|TRBJ2-1|15
CATSRAYDPGNEQFF
TGTGCCACCAGCAGAGCTTACGACCCGGGGAATGAGCAGTTCTTC
>TRBV5-1|TRBD1|few|TRBJ2-1|17
CASSLVNRTGSHNEQFF
TGCGCCAGCAGCTTGGTAAATAGGACAGGGTCGCACAATGAGCAGTTCTTC
>TRBV3-2|NA|NA|TRBJ2-7|16
CASSQDADISSYEQYF
TGTGCCAGCAGCCAAGACGCGGACATTAGCTCCTACGAGCAGTACTTC
>TRBV7-9|NA|NA|TRBJ2-5|15
CASRPMTGWVETQYF
TGTGCCAGCAGGCCAATGACGGGGTGGGTGGAGACCCAGTACTTC
>TRBV27|TRBD1|many|TRBJ2-2|15
CASSFRGRYTGELFF
TGTGCCAGCAGTTTCAGGGGGCGGTACACCGGGGAGCTGTTTTTT
>TRBV16|NA|few|TRBJ2-2|17
CASSQFISGKHTGELFF
TGTGCCAGTAGCCAATTTATTAGCGGAAAGCACACCGGGGAGCTGTTTTTT